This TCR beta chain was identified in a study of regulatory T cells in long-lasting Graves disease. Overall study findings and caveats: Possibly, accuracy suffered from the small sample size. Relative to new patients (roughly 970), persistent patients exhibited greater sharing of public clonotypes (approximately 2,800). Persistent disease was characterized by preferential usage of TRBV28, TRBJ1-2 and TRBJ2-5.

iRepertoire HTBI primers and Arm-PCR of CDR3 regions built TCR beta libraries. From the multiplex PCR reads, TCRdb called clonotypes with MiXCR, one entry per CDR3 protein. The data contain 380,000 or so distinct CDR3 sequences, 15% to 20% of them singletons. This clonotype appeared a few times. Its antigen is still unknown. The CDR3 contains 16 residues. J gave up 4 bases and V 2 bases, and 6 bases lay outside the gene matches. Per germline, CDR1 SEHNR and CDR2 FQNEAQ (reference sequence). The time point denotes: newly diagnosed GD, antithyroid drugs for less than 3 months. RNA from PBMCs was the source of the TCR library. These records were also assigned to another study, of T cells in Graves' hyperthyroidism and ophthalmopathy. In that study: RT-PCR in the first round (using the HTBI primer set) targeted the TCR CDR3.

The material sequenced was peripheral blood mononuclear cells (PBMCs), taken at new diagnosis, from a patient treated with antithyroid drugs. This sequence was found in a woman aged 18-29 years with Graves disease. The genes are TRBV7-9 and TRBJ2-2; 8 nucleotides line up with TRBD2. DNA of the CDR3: TGTGCCAGCAGCTTAAGCGGTAGCGGGGCCACCGGGGAGCTGTTTTTT. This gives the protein CASSLSGSGATGELFF.